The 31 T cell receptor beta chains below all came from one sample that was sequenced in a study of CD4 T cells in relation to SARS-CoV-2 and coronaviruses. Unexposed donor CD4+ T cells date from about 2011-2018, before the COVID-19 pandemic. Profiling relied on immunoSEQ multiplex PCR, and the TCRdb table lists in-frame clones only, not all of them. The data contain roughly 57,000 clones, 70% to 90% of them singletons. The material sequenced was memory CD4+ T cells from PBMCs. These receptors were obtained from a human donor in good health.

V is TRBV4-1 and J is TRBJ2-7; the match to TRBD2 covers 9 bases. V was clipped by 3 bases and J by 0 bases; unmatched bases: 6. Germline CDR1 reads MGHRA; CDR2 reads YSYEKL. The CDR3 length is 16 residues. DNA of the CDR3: TGCGCCAGCAGCCAGGATAATAGCGGGAGCTCCTACGAGCAGTACTTC. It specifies CASSQDNSGSSYEQYF.

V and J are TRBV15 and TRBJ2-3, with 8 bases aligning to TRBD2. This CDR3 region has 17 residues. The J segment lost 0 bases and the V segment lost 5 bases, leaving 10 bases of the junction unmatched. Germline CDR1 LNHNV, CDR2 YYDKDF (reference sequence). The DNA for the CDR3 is TGTGCCACCAGCTTCACTCGGACTAGCCCGAGCACAGATACGCAGTATTTT. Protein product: CATSFTRTSPSTDTQYF.

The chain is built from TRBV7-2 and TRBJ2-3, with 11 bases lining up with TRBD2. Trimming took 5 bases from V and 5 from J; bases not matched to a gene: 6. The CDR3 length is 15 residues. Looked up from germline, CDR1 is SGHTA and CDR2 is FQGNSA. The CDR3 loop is CASSPATSGRDTQYF. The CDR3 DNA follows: TGTGCCAGCAGCCCGGCCACTAGCGGGAGAGATACGCAGTATTTT.

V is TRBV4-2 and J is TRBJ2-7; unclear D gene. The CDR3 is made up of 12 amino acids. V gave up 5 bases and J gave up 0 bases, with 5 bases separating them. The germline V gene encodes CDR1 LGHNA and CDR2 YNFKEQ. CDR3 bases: TGTGCCAGCAGCGGCAGCTCCTACGAGCAGTACTTC. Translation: CASSGSSYEQYF.

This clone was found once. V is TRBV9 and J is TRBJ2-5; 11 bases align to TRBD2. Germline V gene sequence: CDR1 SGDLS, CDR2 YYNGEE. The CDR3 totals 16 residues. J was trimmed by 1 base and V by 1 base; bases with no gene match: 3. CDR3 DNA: TGTGCCAGCAGCGTATTAGCGGGAGGGCTCCAAGAGACCCAGTACTTC. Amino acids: CASSVLAGGLQETQYF.

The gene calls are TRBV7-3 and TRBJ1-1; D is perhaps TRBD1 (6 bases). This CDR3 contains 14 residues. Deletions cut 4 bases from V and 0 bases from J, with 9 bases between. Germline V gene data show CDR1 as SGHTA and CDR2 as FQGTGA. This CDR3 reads CASSSGQLNTEAFF. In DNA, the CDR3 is TGTGCCAGCAGCTCAGGACAGTTGAACACTGAAGCTTTCTTT.

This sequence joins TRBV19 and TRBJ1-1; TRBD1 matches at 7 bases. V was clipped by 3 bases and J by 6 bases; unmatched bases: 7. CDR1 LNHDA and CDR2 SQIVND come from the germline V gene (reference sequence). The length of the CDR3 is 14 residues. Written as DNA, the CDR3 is TGTGCCAGTAGTATGACAGGGAGTCGACCTGAAGCTTTCTTT. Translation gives CASSMTGSRPEAFF.

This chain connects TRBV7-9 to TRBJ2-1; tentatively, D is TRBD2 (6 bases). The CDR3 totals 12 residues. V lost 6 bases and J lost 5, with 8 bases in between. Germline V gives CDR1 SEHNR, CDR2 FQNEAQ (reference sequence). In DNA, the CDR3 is TGTGCCAGCAGGCGGGGAAACAATGAGCAGTTCTTC. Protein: CASRRGNNEQFF.

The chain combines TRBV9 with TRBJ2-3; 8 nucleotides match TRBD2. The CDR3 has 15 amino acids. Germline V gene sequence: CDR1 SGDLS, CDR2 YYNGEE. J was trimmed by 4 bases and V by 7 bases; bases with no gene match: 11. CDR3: CASSPTAGAADTQYF. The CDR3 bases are TGTGCCAGCTCACCAACAGCGGGAGCGGCAGATACGCAGTATTTT.

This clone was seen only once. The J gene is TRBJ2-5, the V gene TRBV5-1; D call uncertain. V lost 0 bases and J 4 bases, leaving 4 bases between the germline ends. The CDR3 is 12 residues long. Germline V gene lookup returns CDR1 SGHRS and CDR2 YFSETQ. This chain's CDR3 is CASSLVPETQYF. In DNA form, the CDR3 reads TGCGCCAGCAGCTTGGTCCCAGAGACCCAGTACTTC.

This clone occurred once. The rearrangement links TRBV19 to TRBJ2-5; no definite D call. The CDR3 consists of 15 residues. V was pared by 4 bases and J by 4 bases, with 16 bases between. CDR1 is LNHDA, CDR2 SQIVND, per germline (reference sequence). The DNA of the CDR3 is TGTGCCAGTAGTACGGTACACTCAACGGCAGAGACCCAGTACTTC. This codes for CASSTVHSTAETQYF. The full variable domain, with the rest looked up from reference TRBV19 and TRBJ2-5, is DGGITQSPKYLFRKEGQNVTLSCEQNLNHDAMYWYRQDPGQGLRLIYYSQIVNDFQKGDIAEGYSVSREKKESFPLTVTSAQKNPTAFYLCASSTVHSTAETQYFGPGTRLLVL.

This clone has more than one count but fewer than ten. As DNA, the CDR3 is TGTGCCAGCACGGGGGGCAGCGGGAGGGCCAATGAGCAGTTCTTC. It codes for CASTGGSGRANEQFF. This chain uses TRBV2 with TRBJ2-1; 10 positions match TRBD2. With 7 bases clipped from V and 6 bases from J, the junction kept 9 bases outside the gene matches. The V gene's germline CDR1 is SNHLY and CDR2 FYNNEI. The CDR3 totals 15 residues.

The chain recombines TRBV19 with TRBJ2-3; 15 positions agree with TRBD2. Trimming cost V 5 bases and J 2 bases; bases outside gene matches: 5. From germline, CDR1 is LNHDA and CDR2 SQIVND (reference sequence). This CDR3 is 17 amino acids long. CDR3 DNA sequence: TGTGCCAGTAGTCCCCGGACTAGCGGGAGGGCCACAGATACGCAGTATTTT. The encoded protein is CASSPRTSGRATDTQYF.

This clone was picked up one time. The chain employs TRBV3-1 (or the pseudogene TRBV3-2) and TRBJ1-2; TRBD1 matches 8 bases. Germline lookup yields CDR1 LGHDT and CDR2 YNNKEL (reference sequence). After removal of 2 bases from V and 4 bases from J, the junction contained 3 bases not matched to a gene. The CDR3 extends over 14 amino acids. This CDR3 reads CASSQTRGPYGYTF. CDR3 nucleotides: TGTGCCAGCAGCCAAACCAGGGGGCCCTATGGCTACACCTTC.

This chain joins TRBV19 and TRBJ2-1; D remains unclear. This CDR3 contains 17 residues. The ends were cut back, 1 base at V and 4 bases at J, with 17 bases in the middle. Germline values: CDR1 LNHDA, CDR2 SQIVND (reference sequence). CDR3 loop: CASSIALRPLWYNEQFF. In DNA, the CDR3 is TGTGCCAGTAGTATAGCCTTGCGCCCTCTATGGTACAATGAGCAGTTCTTC.

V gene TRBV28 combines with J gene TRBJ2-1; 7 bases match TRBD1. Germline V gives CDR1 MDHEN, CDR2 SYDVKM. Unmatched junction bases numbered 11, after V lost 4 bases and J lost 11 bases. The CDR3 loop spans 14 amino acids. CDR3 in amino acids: CASSSPGQKYKQFF. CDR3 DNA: TGTGCCAGCAGTTCCCCGGGACAGAAATATAAGCAGTTCTTC.

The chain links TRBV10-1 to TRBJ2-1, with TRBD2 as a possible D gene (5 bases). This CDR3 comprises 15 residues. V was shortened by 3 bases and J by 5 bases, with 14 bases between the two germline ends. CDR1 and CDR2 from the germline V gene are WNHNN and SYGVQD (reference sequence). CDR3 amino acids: CASSDRRGVDNEQFF. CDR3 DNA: TGCGCCAGCAGTGATCGTCGGGGTGTCGACAATGAGCAGTTCTTC.

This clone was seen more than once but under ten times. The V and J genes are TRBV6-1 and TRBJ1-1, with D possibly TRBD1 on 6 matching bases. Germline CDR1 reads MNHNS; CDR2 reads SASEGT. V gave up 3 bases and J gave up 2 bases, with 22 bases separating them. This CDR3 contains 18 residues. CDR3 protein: CASSEGGRSTGYNTEAFF. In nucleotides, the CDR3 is TGTGCCAGCAGTGAGGGGGGCCGCTCGACGGGTTATAACACTGAAGCTTTCTTT.

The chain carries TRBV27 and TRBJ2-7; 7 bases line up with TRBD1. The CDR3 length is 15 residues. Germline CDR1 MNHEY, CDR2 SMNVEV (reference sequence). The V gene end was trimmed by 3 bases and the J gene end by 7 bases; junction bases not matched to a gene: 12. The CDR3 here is CASSFDRVSGREQYF. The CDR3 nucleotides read TGTGCCAGCAGTTTCGACAGGGTTTCAGGCAGGGAGCAGTACTTC.

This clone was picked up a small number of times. The CDR3 coding sequence is TGTGCCAGCAGTCCGATGCCGAGGGGGACCGGGGAGCTGTTTTTT. It specifies CASSPMPRGTGELFF. The chain employs TRBV27 and TRBJ2-2; a weak D match, TRBD1 (6 bases). Trimming pared 5 bases from V and 5 bases from J, leaving 15 bases between. Germline V CDR1 and CDR2: MNHEY, SMNVEV (reference sequence). This CDR3 is 15 amino acids long.

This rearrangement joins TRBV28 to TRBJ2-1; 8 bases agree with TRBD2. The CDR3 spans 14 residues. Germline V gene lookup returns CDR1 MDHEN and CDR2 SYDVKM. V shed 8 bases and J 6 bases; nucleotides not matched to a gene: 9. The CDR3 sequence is CASESGGPVNEQFF. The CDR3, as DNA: TGTGCCAGCGAGTCGGGAGGGCCCGTCAATGAGCAGTTCTTC.

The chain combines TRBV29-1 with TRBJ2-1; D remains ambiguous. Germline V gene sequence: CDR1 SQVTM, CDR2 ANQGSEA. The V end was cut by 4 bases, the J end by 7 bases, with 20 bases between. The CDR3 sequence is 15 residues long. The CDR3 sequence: CSVVRPMMGWNEQFF. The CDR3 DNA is TGCAGCGTTGTCAGGCCGATGATGGGGTGGAATGAGCAGTTCTTC.

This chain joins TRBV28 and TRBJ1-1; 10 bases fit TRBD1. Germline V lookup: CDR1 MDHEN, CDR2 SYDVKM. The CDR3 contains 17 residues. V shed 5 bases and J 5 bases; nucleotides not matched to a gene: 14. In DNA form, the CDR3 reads TGTGCCAGCAGTCTTAAGACAGGGGGCATTGGCTGGACTGAAGCTTTCTTT. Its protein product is CASSLKTGGIGWTEAFF.

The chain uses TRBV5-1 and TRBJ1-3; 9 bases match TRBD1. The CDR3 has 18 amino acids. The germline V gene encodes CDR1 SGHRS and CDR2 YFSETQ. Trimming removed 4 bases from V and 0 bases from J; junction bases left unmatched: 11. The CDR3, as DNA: TGCGCCAGCAGCCCACGTCCCGGGACAGGGAGCTCTGGAAACACCATATATTTT. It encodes CASSPRPGTGSSGNTIYF.

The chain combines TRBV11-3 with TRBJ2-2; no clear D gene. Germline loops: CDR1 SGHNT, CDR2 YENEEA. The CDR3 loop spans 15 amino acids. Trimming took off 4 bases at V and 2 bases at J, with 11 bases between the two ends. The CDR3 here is CASSSGDTNTGELFF. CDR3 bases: TGTGCCAGCAGCTCCGGAGACACAAACACCGGGGAGCTGTTTTTT.

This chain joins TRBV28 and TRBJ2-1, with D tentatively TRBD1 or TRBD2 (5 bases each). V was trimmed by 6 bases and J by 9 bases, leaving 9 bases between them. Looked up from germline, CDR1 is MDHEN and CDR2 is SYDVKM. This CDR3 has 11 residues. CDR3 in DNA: TGTGCCAGCAGGGGGACGTTTGAGCAGTTCTTC. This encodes CASRGTFEQFF.

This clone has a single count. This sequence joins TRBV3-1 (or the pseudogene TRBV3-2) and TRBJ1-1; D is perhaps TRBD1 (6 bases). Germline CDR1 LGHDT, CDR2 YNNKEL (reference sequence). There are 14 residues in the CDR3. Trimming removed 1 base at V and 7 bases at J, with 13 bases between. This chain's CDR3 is CASSQGTAQIEAFF. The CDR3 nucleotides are TGTGCCAGCAGCCAAGGGACAGCCCAGATTGAAGCTTTCTTT.

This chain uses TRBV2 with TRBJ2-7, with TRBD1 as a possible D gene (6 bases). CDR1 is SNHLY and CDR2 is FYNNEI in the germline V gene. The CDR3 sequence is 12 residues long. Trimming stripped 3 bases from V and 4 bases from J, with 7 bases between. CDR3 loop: CASSDQGYEQYF. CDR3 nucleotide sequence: TGTGCCAGCAGTGACCAGGGGTACGAGCAGTACTTC.

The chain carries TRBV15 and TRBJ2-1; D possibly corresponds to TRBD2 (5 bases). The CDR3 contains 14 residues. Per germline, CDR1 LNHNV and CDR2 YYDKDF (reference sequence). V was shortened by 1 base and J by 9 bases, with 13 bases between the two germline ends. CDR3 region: CATSRGVTAGEQFF. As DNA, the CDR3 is TGTGCCACCAGCAGAGGGGTAACGGCGGGTGAGCAGTTCTTC.

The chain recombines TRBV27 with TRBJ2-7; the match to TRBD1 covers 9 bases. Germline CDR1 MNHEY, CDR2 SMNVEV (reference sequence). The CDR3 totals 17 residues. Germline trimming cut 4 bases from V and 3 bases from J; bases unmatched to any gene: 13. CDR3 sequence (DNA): TGTGCCAGCAGTTATTGGCCCCTCCGGGACAGGGACTACGAGCAGTACTTC. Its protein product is CASSYWPLRDRDYEQYF.

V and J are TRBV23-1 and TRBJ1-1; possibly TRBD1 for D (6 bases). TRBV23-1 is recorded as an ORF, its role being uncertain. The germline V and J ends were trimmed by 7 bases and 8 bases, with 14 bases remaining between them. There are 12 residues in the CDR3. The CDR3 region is CASNRPGAEAFF. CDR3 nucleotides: TGCGCCAGCAATCGGCCGGGGGCGGAAGCTTTCTTT.